This TCR beta chain was found in a study of molecular identifiers for immune sequencing clone quantification. Study details: Replicates split RNA from around 20,000 or 100,000 naive CD8 cells five ways, and the researchers sequenced four portions.

Whole-study results and caveats: Over 99% of effector molecules, yet under 1% of naive-cell molecules, were held by clones above 20 RNA copies.

TCRdb recomputed calls from the PCR reads with MiXCR, one row per CDR3 protein. Among approximately 93,000 distinct CDR3 sequences listed, approximately 23% were seen once. Comment on this clonotype: Its specificity is unknown. The junction departs from germline at one end; a sequencing error may be responsible.

The CDR3 covers 16 residues. Germline V gene data show CDR1 as SGHTA and CDR2 as FQGTGA. In the sort, naive CD8 T cells were defined as CD8+CD4-CCR7+CD45RA+. This clonotype was sampled from a human donor in good health. Some libraries in this study had Jurkat cell RNA spiked in. Input material: naive CD8+ T cells from blood, with Jurkat cell RNA spiked in. Regarding subset: FACS-sorted CD8+CD4-CCR7+CD45RA+ naive T cells. This sequence joins TRBV7-3 and TRBJ2-7; 16 bases are shared with TRBD2. CDR3 in DNA: TGTGCCGGCAGCCCAGGGACTAGCGGGAGGGACTACGAGCAGTACTTC. Translation gives CAGSPGTSGRDYEQYF. Using reference TRBV7-3 and TRBJ2-7 for the parts outside the CDR3, the full variable domain is GAGVSQTPSNKVTEKGKYVELRCDPISGHTALYWYRQSLGQGPEFLIYFQGTGAADDSGLPNDRFFAVRPEGSVSTLKIQRTERGDSAVYLCAGSPGTSGRDYEQYFGPGTRLTVT.